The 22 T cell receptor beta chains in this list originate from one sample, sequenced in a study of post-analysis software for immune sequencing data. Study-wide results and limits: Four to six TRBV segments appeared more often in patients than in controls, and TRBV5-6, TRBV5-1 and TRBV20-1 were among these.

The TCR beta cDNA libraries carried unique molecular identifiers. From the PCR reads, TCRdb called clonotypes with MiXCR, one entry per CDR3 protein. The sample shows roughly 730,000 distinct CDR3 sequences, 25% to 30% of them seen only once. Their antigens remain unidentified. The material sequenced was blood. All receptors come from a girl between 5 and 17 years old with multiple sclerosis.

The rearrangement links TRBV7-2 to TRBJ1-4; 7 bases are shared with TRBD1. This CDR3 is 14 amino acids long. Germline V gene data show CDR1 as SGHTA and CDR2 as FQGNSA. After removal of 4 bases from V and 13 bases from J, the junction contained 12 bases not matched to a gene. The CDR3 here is CASSSPRGGGGLFF. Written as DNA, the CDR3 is TGTGCCAGCAGCTCACCCAGGGGGGGCGGGGGACTGTTTTTT.

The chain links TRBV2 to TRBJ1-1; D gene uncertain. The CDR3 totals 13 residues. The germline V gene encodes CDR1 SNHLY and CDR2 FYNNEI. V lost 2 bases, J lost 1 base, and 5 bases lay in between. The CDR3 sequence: CASSELGNTEAFF. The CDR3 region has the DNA TGTGCCAGCAGTGAACTAGGGAACACTGAAGCTTTCTTT. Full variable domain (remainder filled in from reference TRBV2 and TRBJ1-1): EPEVTQTPSHQVTQMGQEVILRCVPISNHLYFYWYRQILGQKVEFLVSFYNNEISEKSEIFDDQFSVERPDGSNFTLKIRSTKLEDSAMYFCASSELGNTEAFFGQGTRLTVV.

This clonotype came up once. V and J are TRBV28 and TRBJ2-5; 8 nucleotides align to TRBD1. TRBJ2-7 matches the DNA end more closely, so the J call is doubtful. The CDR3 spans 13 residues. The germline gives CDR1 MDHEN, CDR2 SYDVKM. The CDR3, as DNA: TGTGCCAGCAGGTCAGGGGGCGACCACGAGCAGTACTTC. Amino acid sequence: CASRSGGDHEQYF.

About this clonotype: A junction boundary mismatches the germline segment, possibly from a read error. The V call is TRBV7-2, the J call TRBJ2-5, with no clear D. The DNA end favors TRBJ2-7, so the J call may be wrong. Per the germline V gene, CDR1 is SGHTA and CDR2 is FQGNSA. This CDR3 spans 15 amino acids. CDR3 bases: TGTGCCGGCAGCTGGTACCTTCGGCCTTCGGACGAGCAGTACTTC. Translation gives CAGSWYLRPSDEQYF.

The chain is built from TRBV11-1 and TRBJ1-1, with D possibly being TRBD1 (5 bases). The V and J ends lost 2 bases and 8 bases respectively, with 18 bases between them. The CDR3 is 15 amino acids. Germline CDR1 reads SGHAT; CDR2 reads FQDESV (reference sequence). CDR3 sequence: CASSLNPGLWREAFF. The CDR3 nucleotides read TGTGCCAGCAGCTTAAATCCAGGGCTCTGGCGAGAAGCTTTCTTT. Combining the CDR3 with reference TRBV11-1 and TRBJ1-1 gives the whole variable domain EAEVAQSPRYKITEKSQAVAFWCDPISGHATLYWYRQILGQGPELLVQFQDESVVDDSQLPKDRFSAERLKGVDSTLKIQPAELGDSAMYLCASSLNPGLWREAFFGQGTRLTVV.

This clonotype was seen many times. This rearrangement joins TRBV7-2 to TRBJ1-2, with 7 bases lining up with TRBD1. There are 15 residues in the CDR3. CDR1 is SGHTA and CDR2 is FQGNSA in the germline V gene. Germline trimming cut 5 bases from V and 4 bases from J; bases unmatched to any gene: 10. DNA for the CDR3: TGTGCCAGCAGCCCCAGGACAGGCCGCTTCTATGGCTACACCTTC. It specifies CASSPRTGRFYGYTF.

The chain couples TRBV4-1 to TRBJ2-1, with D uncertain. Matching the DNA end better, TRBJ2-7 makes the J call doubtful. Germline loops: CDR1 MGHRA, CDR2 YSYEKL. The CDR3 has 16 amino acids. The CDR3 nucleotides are TGCGCCAGCAGCCAAGATCCAGCCGGGCGGATCAATGAGCAGTACTTC. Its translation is CASSQDPAGRINEQYF.

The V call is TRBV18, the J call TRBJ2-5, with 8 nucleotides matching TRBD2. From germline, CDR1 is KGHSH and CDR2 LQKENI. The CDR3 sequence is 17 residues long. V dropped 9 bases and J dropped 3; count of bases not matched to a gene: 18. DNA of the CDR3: TGTGCCAGACTCAAATTCTGGCGGGAGGACCTAAAAGAGACCCAGTACTTC. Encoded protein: CARLKFWREDLKETQYF.

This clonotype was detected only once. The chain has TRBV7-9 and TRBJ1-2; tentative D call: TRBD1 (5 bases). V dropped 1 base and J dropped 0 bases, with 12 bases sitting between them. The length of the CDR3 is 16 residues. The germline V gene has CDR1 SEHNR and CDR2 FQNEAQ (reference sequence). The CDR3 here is CASSLGASGTNYGYTF. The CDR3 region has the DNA TGTGCCAGCAGCTTAGGGGCCTCAGGGACTAACTATGGCTACACCTTC.

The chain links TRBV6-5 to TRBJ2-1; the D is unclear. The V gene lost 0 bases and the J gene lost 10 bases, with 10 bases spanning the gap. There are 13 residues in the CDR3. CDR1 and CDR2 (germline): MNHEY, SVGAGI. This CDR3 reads CASSYSRRGEQFF. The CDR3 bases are TGTGCCAGCAGTTACTCGCGGAGAGGAGAGCAGTTCTTC.

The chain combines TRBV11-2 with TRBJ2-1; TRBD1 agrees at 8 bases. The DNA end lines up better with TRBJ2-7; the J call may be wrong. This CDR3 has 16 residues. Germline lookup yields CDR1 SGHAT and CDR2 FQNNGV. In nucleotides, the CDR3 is TGTGCCAGCAGCACGCACAGGGGGAGCTCCTACAATGAGCAGTACTTC. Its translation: CASSTHRGSSYNEQYF.

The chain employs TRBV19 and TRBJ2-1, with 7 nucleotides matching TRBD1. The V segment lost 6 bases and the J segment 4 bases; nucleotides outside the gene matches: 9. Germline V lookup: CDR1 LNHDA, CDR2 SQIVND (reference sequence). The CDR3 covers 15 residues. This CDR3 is CASSPETGIYNEQFF. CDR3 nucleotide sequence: TGTGCCAGTAGCCCAGAGACAGGGATTTACAATGAGCAGTTCTTC. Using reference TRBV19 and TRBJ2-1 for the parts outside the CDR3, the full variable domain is DGGITQSPKYLFRKEGQNVTLSCEQNLNHDAMYWYRQDPGQGLRLIYYSQIVNDFQKGDIAEGYSVSREKKESFPLTVTSAQKNPTAFYLCASSPETGIYNEQFFGPGTRLTVL.

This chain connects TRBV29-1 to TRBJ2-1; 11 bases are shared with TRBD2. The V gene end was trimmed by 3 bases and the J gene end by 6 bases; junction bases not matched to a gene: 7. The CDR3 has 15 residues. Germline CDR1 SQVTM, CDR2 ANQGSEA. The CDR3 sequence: CSVEAITSGSNEQFF. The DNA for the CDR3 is TGCAGCGTTGAGGCAATAACTAGCGGGAGCAATGAGCAGTTCTTC.

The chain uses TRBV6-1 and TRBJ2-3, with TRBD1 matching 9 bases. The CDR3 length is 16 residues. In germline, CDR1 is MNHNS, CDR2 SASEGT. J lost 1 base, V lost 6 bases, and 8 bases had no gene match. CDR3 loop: CASRRTGGAGTDTQYF. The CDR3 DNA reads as TGTGCCAGCAGGCGTACAGGGGGCGCCGGCACAGATACGCAGTATTTT.

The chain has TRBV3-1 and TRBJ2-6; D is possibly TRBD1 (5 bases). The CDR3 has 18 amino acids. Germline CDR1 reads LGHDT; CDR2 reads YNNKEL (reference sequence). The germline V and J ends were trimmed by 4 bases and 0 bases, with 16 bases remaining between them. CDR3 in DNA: TGTGCCAGCAGCCCCGGGCAGGGCTTTGTCTCTGGGGCCAACGTCCTGACTTTC. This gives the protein CASSPGQGFVSGANVLTF.

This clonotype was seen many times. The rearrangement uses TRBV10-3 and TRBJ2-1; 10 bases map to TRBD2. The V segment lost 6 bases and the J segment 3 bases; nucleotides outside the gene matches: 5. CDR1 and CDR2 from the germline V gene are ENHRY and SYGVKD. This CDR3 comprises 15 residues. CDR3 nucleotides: TGTGCCATCAGCACGGGACTAGCGTTCTACAATGAGCAGTTCTTC. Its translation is CAISTGLAFYNEQFF.

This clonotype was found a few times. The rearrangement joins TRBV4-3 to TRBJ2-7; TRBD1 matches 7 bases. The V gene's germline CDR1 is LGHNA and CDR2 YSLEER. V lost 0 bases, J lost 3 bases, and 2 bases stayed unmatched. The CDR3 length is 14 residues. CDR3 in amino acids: CASSQDGQDYEQYF. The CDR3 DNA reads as TGCGCCAGCAGCCAAGACGGACAGGACTACGAGCAGTACTTC.

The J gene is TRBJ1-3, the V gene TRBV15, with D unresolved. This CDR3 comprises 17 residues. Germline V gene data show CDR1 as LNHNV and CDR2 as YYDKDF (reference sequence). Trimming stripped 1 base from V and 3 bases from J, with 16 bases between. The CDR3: CATSRASPASYGNTIYF. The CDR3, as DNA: TGTGCCACCAGCAGAGCTTCTCCAGCTAGCTATGGAAACACCATATATTTT. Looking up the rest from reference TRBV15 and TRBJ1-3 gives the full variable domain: DAMVIQNPRYQVTQFGKPVTLSCSQTLNHNVMYWYQQKSSQAPKLLFHYYDKDFNNEADTPDNFQSRRPNTSFCFLDIRSPGLGDTAMYLCATSRASPASYGNTIYFGEGSWLTVV.

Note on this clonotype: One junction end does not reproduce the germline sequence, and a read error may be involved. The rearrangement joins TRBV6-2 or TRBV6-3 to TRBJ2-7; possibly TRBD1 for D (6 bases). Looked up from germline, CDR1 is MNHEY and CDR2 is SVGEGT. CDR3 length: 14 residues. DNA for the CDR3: TGTACCAGCAGTAATCCGGGACAATCCTACGAGCAGTACTTC. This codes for CTSSNPGQSYEQYF.

CDR3 sequence: CASSFDGFATNEKLFF. In nucleotides, the CDR3 is TGTGCCAGTAGTTTCGACGGATTTGCAACTAATGAAAAACTGTTTTTT. The V and J genes are TRBV19 and TRBJ1-4; D gene ambiguous. V lost 5 bases and J lost 0, with 13 bases in between. The CDR3 runs to 16 residues. Germline V gene sequence: CDR1 LNHDA, CDR2 SQIVND (reference sequence).

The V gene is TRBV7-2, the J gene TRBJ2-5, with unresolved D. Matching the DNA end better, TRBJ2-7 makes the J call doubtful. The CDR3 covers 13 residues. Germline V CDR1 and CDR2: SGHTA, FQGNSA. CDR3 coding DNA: TGTGCCAGCAGTCGCCTCGGGTACTACGAGCAGTACTTC. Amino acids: CASSRLGYYEQYF.

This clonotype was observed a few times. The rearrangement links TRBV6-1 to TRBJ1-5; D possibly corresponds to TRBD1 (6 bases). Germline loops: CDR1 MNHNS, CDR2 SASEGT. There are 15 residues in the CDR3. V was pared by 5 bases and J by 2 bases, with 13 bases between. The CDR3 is CASSNRRQGNQPQHF. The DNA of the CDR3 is TGTGCCAGCAGTAATCGCCGACAGGGCAATCAGCCCCAGCATTTT.